The clone carrying this T cell receptor (beta chain) was seen more than once but under ten times. This entry belongs to a study of blood T cells in healthy people across ages. The second PCR ran roughly 7 to 11 cycles with a sample-barcoded 5' primer and J-beta primers. TCRdb reprocessed the 5' RACE reads via MiXCR and lists one record per CDR3 protein. The table has more than 900,000 distinct CDR3 sequences, under 30% seen once. This sample also appeared in a second study, on T cells of mothers and their children.

The sample comprised blood. The clonotype originates from a girl aged 2 to 10 in good health.

CDR3 loop: CASSGLDNTYEQYF. Written as DNA, the CDR3 is TGTGCCAGCAGTGGTCTGGACAACACCTACGAGCAGTACTTC. The chain couples TRBV6-2 or TRBV6-3 to TRBJ2-7; a weak D match, TRBD1 (5 bases). Germline loops: CDR1 MNHEY, CDR2 SVGEGT. V was cut by 5 bases and J by 2 bases, with 13 bases left in between. The CDR3 runs 14 residues.